This entry lists 32 T cell receptor beta chains sequenced from one sample in a study of B cell selection in AIRE deficiency. CD4+CD127+ cells were sorted as the conventional CD4 T cells. Here immunoSEQ multiplex PCR was the method, and the copy in TCRdb shows in-frame clones only, minus some. The profile shows 22,000 or so clones, 95% to 98% of them singletons. Sequenced material: conventional CD4+ T cells sorted from PBMCs. The receptors originated from a human donor with AIRE deficiency.

The chain carries TRBV18 and TRBJ1-3; 9 bases fit TRBD1. The CDR3 length is 16 residues. Looked up from germline, CDR1 is KGHSH and CDR2 is LQKENI. Trimming took 4 bases from V and 4 from J; bases not matched to a gene: 8. The CDR3 DNA follows: TGTGCCAGCTCACAAGTACAGGGGGCTATCGGAAACACCATATATTTT. This translates into CASSQVQGAIGNTIYF.

The rearrangement uses TRBV7-9 and TRBJ2-2, with 7 bases fitting TRBD2. V lost 2 bases and J lost 3; bases outside the gene matches: 6. The CDR3 totals 16 residues. Germline CDR1 SEHNR, CDR2 FQNEAQ (reference sequence). DNA of the CDR3: TGTGCCAGCAGCTTATGGCTAGCGGACGACACCGGGGAGCTGTTTTTT. Its protein is CASSLWLADDTGELFF. The full variable domain, its missing parts supplied by reference TRBV7-9 and TRBJ2-2, is DTGVSQNPRHKITKRGQNVTFRCDPISEHNRLYWYRQTLGQGPEFLTYFQNEAQLEKSRLLSDRFSAERPKGSFSTLEIQRTEQGDSAMYLCASSLWLADDTGELFFGEGSRLTVL.

This clone was seen just once. The chain recombines TRBV27 with TRBJ2-7, with D perhaps TRBD1 (5 bases). The V gene's germline CDR1 is MNHEY and CDR2 SMNVEV (reference sequence). Trimming took off 8 bases at V and 1 base at J, with 15 bases between the two ends. This CDR3 region has 14 residues. Here the CDR3 reads CASSSSDKSYEQYF. CDR3 bases: TGTGCCAGCTCTTCTTCGGACAAATCCTACGAGCAGTACTTC.

This clone was observed a single time. A junction boundary mismatches the germline segment, possibly from a read error. This rearrangement joins TRBV7-7 to TRBJ2-5, with D uncertain. CDR3 length: 14 residues. CDR1 SSHAT and CDR2 FNYEAQ come from the germline V gene (reference sequence). CDR3 DNA sequence: TGTGCTAGCAGCTTAAATAGGGTCCAGGAGACCCAGTACTTC. The encoded protein is CASSLNRVQETQYF.

V is TRBV30 and J is TRBJ2-3, with a weak D call TRBD1 (6 bases). CDR3 length: 14 amino acids. Between the trimmed V and J ends, which lost 5 bases and 0 bases, there was a span of 12 bases. Germline V gives CDR1 GTSNPN, CDR2 SVGIG (reference sequence). The CDR3 sequence: CAWGQLYSTDTQYF. The CDR3 DNA is TGTGCCTGGGGACAGCTATATAGCACAGATACGCAGTATTTT.

The J gene is TRBJ2-1, the V gene TRBV6-5; the match to TRBD1 covers 9 bases. CDR1 and CDR2 from the germline V gene are MNHEY and SVGAGI. This CDR3 has 14 residues. With 5 bases clipped from V and 10 bases from J, the junction kept 9 bases outside the gene matches. The CDR3 bases are TGTGCCAGCAGTGCGTGGACAGGGGTTGGAGAGCAGTTCTTC. Residues: CASSAWTGVGEQFF.

The gene calls are TRBV2 and TRBJ1-2; tentatively, D is TRBD1 (5 bases). The CDR3 covers 16 residues. Trimming removed 6 bases at V and 8 bases at J, with 25 bases between. CDR1 is SNHLY and CDR2 is FYNNEI in the germline V gene. The CDR3 DNA is TGTGCCAGCAGCCAATCGGCCAGGGCCCCCCGGGACGGCTACACCTTC. As protein: CASSQSARAPRDGYTF.

The chain has TRBV13 and TRBJ2-1, with unresolved D. Trimming pared 4 bases from V and 4 bases from J, leaving 20 bases between. Per the germline V gene, CDR1 is PRHDT and CDR2 is FYEKMQ (reference sequence). CDR3 size: 17 residues. CDR3 sequence reads: CASSSNPTLGLYNEQFF. DNA of the CDR3: TGTGCCAGCAGCTCAAACCCTACTCTTGGGCTTTACAATGAGCAGTTCTTC.

The CDR3 nucleotides are TGTGCCAGCTCACCGTCGTGGGAGGATGAAGCTTTCTTT. Its protein is CASSPSWEDEAFF. The rearrangement uses TRBV18 and TRBJ1-1; no clear D. The V end lost 3 bases, the J end lost 7 bases, and 12 bases lay between the germline ends. Germline V gene data show CDR1 as KGHSH and CDR2 as LQKENI. The CDR3 sequence is 13 residues long.

J is TRBJ1-5 and V is TRBV18, with a tentative D call TRBD1 (5 bases). The CDR3 is 14 amino acids. Germline V gene sequence: CDR1 KGHSH, CDR2 LQKENI. V lost 3 bases to trimming and J lost 3 bases, with 9 bases between them. The DNA for the CDR3 is TGTGCCAGCTCACCGACAGTCTTCAATCAGCCCCAGCATTTT. It specifies CASSPTVFNQPQHF.

The chain has TRBV4-2 and TRBJ1-2, with 7 bases that match TRBD1. The CDR3 runs to 16 residues. V lost 5 bases and J lost 7; bases outside the gene matches: 16. In germline, CDR1 is LGHNA, CDR2 YNFKEQ. This chain's CDR3 is CASSFWDRTQTGGYTF. The CDR3 nucleotides are TGTGCCAGCAGCTTCTGGGACAGAACTCAAACGGGTGGCTACACCTTC.

The CDR3: CASSLHRDSKFTDTQYF. The CDR3 nucleotides are TGTGCCAGCAGCTTACACCGGGACTCCAAGTTCACAGATACGCAGTATTTT. The chain joins TRBV7-2 to TRBJ2-3; D is perhaps TRBD2 (6 bases). V lost 2 bases and J 2 bases, leaving 17 bases between the germline ends. The CDR3 consists of 17 residues. CDR1 is SGHTA, CDR2 FQGNSA, per germline.

This chain uses TRBV27 with TRBJ2-5; D not certain. V lost 3 bases and J lost 3, with 11 bases in between. Germline CDR1 is MNHEY and CDR2 is SMNVEV (reference sequence). The CDR3 is 14 residues long. The CDR3 is CASSLNRYEETQYF. The CDR3 coding sequence is TGTGCCAGCAGTTTGAACAGATACGAAGAGACCCAGTACTTC.

The CDR3 region has the DNA TGTGCCAGCAGATATGGACAGCCCCAGCATTTT. This translates into CASRYGQPQHF. The chain uses TRBV6-4 and TRBJ1-5; D uncertain. Trimming shortened V by 6 bases and J by 7 bases, and 7 bases separated the two germline ends. CDR1 MRHNA and CDR2 SNTAGT come from the germline V gene. This CDR3 spans 11 amino acids.

CDR3 residues: CASSGSGELFF. The CDR3 DNA reads TGTGCCAGCAGTGGGTCCGGGGAGCTGTTTTTT. The chain employs TRBV2 and TRBJ2-2, with D hard to call. V gave up 4 bases and J gave up 6 bases, with 3 bases separating them. CDR3 length: 11 residues. Germline values: CDR1 SNHLY, CDR2 FYNNEI.

The chain carries TRBV4-2 and TRBJ1-2, with TRBD1 identical over 9 bases. V shed 4 bases and J 4 bases; nucleotides not matched to a gene: 10. CDR3 size: 16 residues. Germline V gene lookup returns CDR1 LGHNA and CDR2 YNFKEQ. The CDR3 loop is CASSPVDRGTAYGYTF. DNA for the CDR3: TGTGCCAGCAGCCCGGTGGACAGGGGAACCGCCTATGGCTACACCTTC.

J is TRBJ2-5 and V is TRBV28, with D possibly being TRBD2 (5 bases). This CDR3 contains 11 residues. Germline V gene data show CDR1 as MDHEN and CDR2 as SYDVKM. V lost 6 bases, J lost 4 bases, and 6 bases lay in between. The CDR3 nucleotides read TGTGCCAGCAGAGGGAGAGAGACCCAGTACTTC. The encoded protein is CASRGRETQYF.

This chain uses TRBV6-6 with TRBJ1-1; D gene unclear. V was trimmed by 2 bases and J by 10 bases, leaving 14 bases between them. The CDR3 is 13 amino acids. Germline CDR1 is MNHNY and CDR2 is SVGAGI (reference sequence). The CDR3 DNA is TGTGCCAGCAGTTACCACCCGGCCGAGGGAGCTTTCTTT. Translated: CASSYHPAEGAFF.

V gene TRBV7-9 combines with J gene TRBJ2-2; TRBD2 might be the D (6 bases). Trimming took 1 base from V and 6 from J, leaving 12 bases between them. CDR1 and CDR2 from the germline V gene are SEHNR and FQNEAQ (reference sequence). The CDR3 spans 15 residues. The chain's CDR3 is CASSLGSGEAGELFF. The CDR3 bases are TGTGCCAGCAGCTTAGGTTCGGGGGAGGCCGGGGAGCTGTTTTTT.

The rearrangement links TRBV6-1 to TRBJ1-2; TRBD1 might be the D (5 bases). Germline V gene data show CDR1 as MNHNS and CDR2 as SASEGT. Trimming took off 6 bases at V and 8 bases at J, with 19 bases between the two ends. The CDR3 is 14 amino acids. The CDR3 DNA follows: TGTGCCAGCAGGAAATCCGACAGACCCAGCGGCTACACCTTC. It encodes CASRKSDRPSGYTF.

The CDR3 spells CASSPEQGEYNEKLFF. CDR3 nucleotides: TGTGCCAGCTCACCGGAACAGGGGGAGTATAATGAAAAACTGTTTTTT. The genes are TRBV18 and TRBJ1-4, with 8 bases fitting TRBD1. Looked up from germline, CDR1 is KGHSH and CDR2 is LQKENI. This CDR3 has 16 amino acids. Trimming cost V 3 bases and J 4 bases; bases outside gene matches: 7.

The chain is built from TRBV15 and TRBJ1-4; weak D call: TRBD1 (6 bases). Per the germline V gene, CDR1 is LNHNV and CDR2 is YYDKDF (reference sequence). The CDR3 covers 16 residues. Trimming shortened V by 3 bases and J by 1 base, and 12 bases separated the two germline ends. The CDR3 nucleotides are TGTGCCACCAGCAGGAGCACAGGGCTAACTAATGAAAAACTGTTTTTT. Amino acid sequence: CATSRSTGLTNEKLFF.

The rearrangement joins TRBV7-6 to TRBJ2-5; 7 bases line up with TRBD2. From germline, CDR1 is SGHVS and CDR2 FNYEAQ. V shed 0 bases and J 1 base; nucleotides not matched to a gene: 5. The CDR3 has 16 residues. CDR3 sequence reads: CASSLAFAGAQETQYF. The DNA for the CDR3 is TGTGCCAGCAGCTTAGCGTTTGCGGGAGCCCAAGAGACCCAGTACTTC.

This clone was seen more than once but under ten times. The chain combines TRBV27 with TRBJ2-7; 9 nucleotides align to TRBD1. With 8 bases clipped from V and 5 bases from J, the junction kept 13 bases outside the gene matches. CDR3 length: 15 residues. CDR1 and CDR2 from the germline V gene are MNHEY and SMNVEV (reference sequence). CDR3 coding DNA: TGTGCCAGCCATCCCGGGACAGGGTGGCCCCACGAGCAGTACTTC. As protein: CASHPGTGWPHEQYF.

The chain carries TRBV7-9 and TRBJ1-2; a weak D match, TRBD1 (6 bases). Germline CDR1 reads SEHNR; CDR2 reads FQNEAQ (reference sequence). V was cut by 5 bases and J by 6 bases, with 13 bases left in between. The CDR3 extends over 13 amino acids. This chain's CDR3 is CASSPWTDDGYTF. CDR3 sequence (DNA): TGTGCCAGCAGCCCCTGGACAGATGATGGCTACACCTTC.

The chain joins TRBV18 to TRBJ2-3; D uncertain. The germline V gene has CDR1 KGHSH and CDR2 LQKENI. CDR3 length equals 18 residues. Trimming left V 3 bases short and J 0 bases short, with 19 bases between. CDR3: CASSPHSYISSSTDTQYF. CDR3 bases: TGTGCCAGCTCACCCCACAGTTACATAAGTTCTAGCACAGATACGCAGTATTTT.

The V and J genes are TRBV30 and TRBJ1-4; tentatively, D is TRBD1 (6 bases). V lost 0 bases, J lost 8 bases, and 10 bases lay in between. The CDR3 totals 13 residues. Germline V gene lookup returns CDR1 GTSNPN and CDR2 SVGIG (reference sequence). CDR3 sequence: CAWSVRGWEKLFF. CDR3 in DNA: TGTGCCTGGAGTGTCAGGGGATGGGAAAAACTGTTTTTT.

The J gene is TRBJ2-2, the V gene TRBV6-5, with D possibly TRBD1 on 5 matching bases. The CDR3 sequence is 14 residues long. The germline CDR1 and CDR2 sequences are MNHEY and SVGAGI. V lost 6 bases, J lost 2 bases, and 10 bases lay in between. CDR3 DNA: TGTGCCAGCAGCAGGGCCTATAACACCGGGGAGCTGTTTTTT. Residues: CASSRAYNTGELFF.

The J gene is TRBJ2-3, the V gene TRBV15, with 7 bases aligning to TRBD2. The CDR3 loop spans 16 amino acids. The germline gives CDR1 LNHNV, CDR2 YYDKDF (reference sequence). After removal of 8 bases from V and 0 bases from J, the junction contained 11 bases not matched to a gene. CDR3 sequence: CATRRSSSGSTDTQYF. The CDR3 DNA reads as TGTGCCACCCGAAGGTCGTCTAGCGGAAGCACAGATACGCAGTATTTT.

This clone came up a few times. The chain joins TRBV19 to TRBJ1-1; D call uncertain. Germline assignment: CDR1 LNHDA and CDR2 SQIVND (reference sequence). The CDR3 contains 16 residues. V gave up 3 bases and J gave up 1 base, with 15 bases separating them. The chain's CDR3 is CASSIIGAGSNTEAFF. Here the CDR3 DNA reads TGTGCCAGTAGTATTATTGGTGCAGGATCGAACACTGAAGCTTTCTTT.

The chain combines TRBV19 with TRBJ1-2, with D possibly being TRBD1 (6 bases). The CDR3 totals 16 residues. Germline V lookup: CDR1 LNHDA, CDR2 SQIVND (reference sequence). The V end was cut by 7 bases, the J end by 1 base, with 19 bases between. Written as DNA, the CDR3 is TGTGCCAGTATGGGGGCCCGGACAGTCAGTAACTATGGCTACACCTTC. Encoded protein: CASMGARTVSNYGYTF.

This chain uses TRBV27 with TRBJ1-6; D unresolved. With 3 bases removed from V and 3 bases from J, the gap between germline ends came to 12 bases. CDR3 length: 16 amino acids. Germline loops: CDR1 MNHEY, CDR2 SMNVEV (reference sequence). The DNA of the CDR3 is TGTGCCAGCAGTTTTGGGCGGATACTCTATAATTCACCCCTCCACTTT. Translating it yields CASSFGRILYNSPLHF.